A single sample gave rise to the 2 T cell receptor beta chains below, sequenced in a study of CD8 T cells in ankylosing spondylitis. For these TCRs, the target antigens are not known. Each CDR3 protein gets one entry after TCRdb re-called the 5' RACE reads with MiXCR. Found here are around 490,000 distinct CDR3 sequences, approximately 5% of them singletons; the top ten hold 3% to 4.5%. Study-wide findings and caveats: It appeared that ankylosing spondylitis blood was characterized by a TCR beta motif of 8 or 9 highly homologous variants.

The material sequenced was blood, either unsorted or a sorted T cell fraction (not recorded which). These receptors originate from a male donor with ankylosing spondylitis.

This clonotype was recorded at least ten times. The chain is built from TRBV6-2 or TRBV6-3 and TRBJ2-1; the match to TRBD1 covers 9 bases. Germline assignment: CDR1 MNHEY and CDR2 SVGEGT. The CDR3 runs to 16 residues. V shed 6 bases and J 6 bases; nucleotides not matched to a gene: 12. CDR3 region: CASRVPGQGLSNEQFF. CDR3 nucleotides: TGTGCCAGCAGGGTCCCGGGACAGGGTTTGAGCAATGAGCAGTTCTTC.

This clonotype has ten or more counts. The CDR3 bases are TGCGCCAGCAGCTTGGTAACCGGGACACAGAGCTCCTACGAGCAGTACTTC. It specifies CASSLVTGTQSSYEQYF. The V call is TRBV5-1, the J call TRBJ2-7, with D maybe TRBD1 (6 bases). V lost 0 bases and J lost 0, with 16 bases in between. CDR1 is SGHRS and CDR2 is YFSETQ in the germline V gene. CDR3 size: 17 residues.